This TCR beta chain appears in the sequencing data of a study of CD8+ T cells in alopecia areata. Treatment of the sample: oral pan-JAK inhibitor, 5-10 mg twice daily. cDNA prepared by RNA extraction and subsequent reverse transcription served as the template for sequencing. Clones were read by immunoSEQ multiplex PCR, and TCRdb kept only the in-frame ones, dropping some. The data contain 110,000 or so clones, 55% to 60% of them singletons. Trimming took 6 bases from V and 4 from J, leaving 12 bases between them. CDR1 is SGHTA and CDR2 is FQGNSA in the germline V gene. This CDR3 has 13 residues. The study's findings and limits: Researchers report lesional scalp, most notably alopecia totalis/universalis, outstripped normal scalp in clonality.

The sample holds a few counts of this clone. Its target is unknown. Source: CD4+ T cells sorted from blood, taken at week 24, from a patient treated with tofacitinib. The source is a human donor with alopecia areata. This chain connects TRBV7-2 to TRBJ2-5, with D perhaps matching TRBD1 or TRBD2 (5 bases each). The CDR3 sequence: CASSPVGGETQYF. In DNA, the CDR3 is TGTGCCAGCAGTCCCGTTGGGGGAGAGACCCAGTACTTC.